The clone carrying this T cell receptor beta chain was detected a few times. The data stem from a study of blood T cell repertoires in COVID-19. CDR1 is SGHTA, CDR2 FQGTGA, per germline. CDR3 length: 17 amino acids. Trimming removed 1 base at V and 0 bases at J, with 13 bases between. Original data processing: Counts of nucleated cells, estimated from reference gene primer amplification, were obtained. Produced via immunoSEQ multiplex PCR; TCRdb's table is partial and in-frame only. V and J calls and clone size follow that table, whereas D and trimming were derived from the DNA. The sample has under 150,000 clones, 77% seen once; the top ten hold roughly 9%.

The chain couples TRBV7-3 to TRBJ1-3; D gene unclear. The receptor comes from a woman between 45 and 60 years old with active or convalescent COVID-19. Material: peripheral blood. The DNA of the CDR3 is TGTGCCAGCAGCTTAAATGGGCCGATTTCCTCTGGAAACACCATATATTTT. Translating gives CASSLNGPISSGNTIYF.